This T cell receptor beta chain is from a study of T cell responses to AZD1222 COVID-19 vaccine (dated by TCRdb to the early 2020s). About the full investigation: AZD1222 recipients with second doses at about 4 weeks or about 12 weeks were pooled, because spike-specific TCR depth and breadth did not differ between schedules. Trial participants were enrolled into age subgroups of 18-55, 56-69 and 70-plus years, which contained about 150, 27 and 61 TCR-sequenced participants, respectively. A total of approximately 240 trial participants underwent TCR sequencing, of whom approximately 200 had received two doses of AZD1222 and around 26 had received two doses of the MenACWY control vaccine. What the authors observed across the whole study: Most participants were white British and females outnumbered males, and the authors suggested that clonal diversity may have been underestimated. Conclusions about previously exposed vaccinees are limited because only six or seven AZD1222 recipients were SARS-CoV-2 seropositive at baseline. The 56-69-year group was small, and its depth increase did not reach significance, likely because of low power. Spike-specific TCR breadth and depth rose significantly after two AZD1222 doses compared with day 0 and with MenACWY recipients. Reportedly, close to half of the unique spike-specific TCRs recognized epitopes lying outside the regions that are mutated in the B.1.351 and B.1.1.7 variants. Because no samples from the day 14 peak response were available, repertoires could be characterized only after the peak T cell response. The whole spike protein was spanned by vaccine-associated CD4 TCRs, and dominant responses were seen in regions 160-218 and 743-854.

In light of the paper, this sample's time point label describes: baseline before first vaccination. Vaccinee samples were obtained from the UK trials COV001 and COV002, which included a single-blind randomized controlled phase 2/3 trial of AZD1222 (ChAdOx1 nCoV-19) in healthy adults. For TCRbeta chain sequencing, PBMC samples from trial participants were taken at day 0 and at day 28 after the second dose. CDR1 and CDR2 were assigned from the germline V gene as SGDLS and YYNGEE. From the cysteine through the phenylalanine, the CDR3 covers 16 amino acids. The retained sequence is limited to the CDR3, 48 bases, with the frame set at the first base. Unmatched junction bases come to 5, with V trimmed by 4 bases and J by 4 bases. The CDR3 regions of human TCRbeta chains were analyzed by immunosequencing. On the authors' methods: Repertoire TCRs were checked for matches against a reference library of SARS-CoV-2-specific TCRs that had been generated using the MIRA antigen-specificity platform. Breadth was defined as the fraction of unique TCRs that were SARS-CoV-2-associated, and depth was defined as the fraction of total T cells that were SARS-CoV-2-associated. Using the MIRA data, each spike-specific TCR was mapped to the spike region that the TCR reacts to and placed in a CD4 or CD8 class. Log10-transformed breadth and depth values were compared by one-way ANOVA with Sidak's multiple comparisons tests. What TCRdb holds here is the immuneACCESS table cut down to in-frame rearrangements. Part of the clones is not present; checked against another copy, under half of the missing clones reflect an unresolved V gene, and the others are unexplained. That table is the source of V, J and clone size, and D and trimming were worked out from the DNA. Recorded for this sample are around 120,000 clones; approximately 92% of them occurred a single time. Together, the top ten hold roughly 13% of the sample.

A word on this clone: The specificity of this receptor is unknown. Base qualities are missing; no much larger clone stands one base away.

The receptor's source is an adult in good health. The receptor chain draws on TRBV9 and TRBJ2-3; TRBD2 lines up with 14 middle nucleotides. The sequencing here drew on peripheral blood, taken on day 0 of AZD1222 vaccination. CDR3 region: CASSSGLAGVSDTQYF. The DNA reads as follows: TGTGCCAGCAGCTCGGGACTAGCGGGAGTTTCAGATACGCAGTATTTT.